One and the same sample provided the 7 T cell receptor beta chains below, sequenced in a study of T cells in narcolepsy. Assay used: immunoSEQ multiplex PCR; TCRdb lists only in-frame clones, some missing. The sample carries approximately 35,000 clones, 80% recorded once. Material: memory (CD45RA-) CD4+ T cells from blood. The receptor source for this set is a human donor in good health.

This chain connects TRBV6-5 to TRBJ2-5, with TRBD2 matching over 10 bases. The V gene end was trimmed by 6 bases and the J gene end by 5 bases; junction bases not matched to a gene: 6. CDR1 is MNHEY, CDR2 SVGAGI, per germline. The CDR3 is made up of 14 amino acids. The CDR3 protein is CASSRGGLAETQYF. CDR3 DNA sequence: TGTGCCAGCAGCCGCGGGGGACTAGCGGAGACCCAGTACTTC.

The chain is built from TRBV7-2 and TRBJ2-3, with TRBD1 matching over 7 bases. The germline gives CDR1 SGHTA, CDR2 FQGNSA. The ends lost 8 bases at V and 6 bases at J; junction bases unmatched: 8. The CDR3 length is 13 residues. The CDR3 loop is CASLTGAGDTQYF. In DNA form, the CDR3 reads TGTGCCAGCCTTACAGGGGCAGGGGATACGCAGTATTTT.

This clone was seen only a few times. V and J are TRBV18 and TRBJ2-7; 7 bases are shared with TRBD1. Germline CDR1 reads KGHSH; CDR2 reads LQKENI. The V and J ends lost 4 bases and 1 base, in that order; junction bases with no gene match: 4. This CDR3 is 14 amino acids long. CDR3 sequence reads: CASSRDSQSYEQYF. The CDR3 nucleotides are TGTGCCAGCTCACGGGACAGTCAGTCCTACGAGCAGTACTTC.

The genes are TRBV5-5 and TRBJ2-5; D may be TRBD2 (5 bases). This CDR3 is built from 16 residues. Trimming left V 4 bases short and J 4 bases short, with 20 bases between. Per the germline V gene, CDR1 is SGHKS and CDR2 is YYEKEE (reference sequence). DNA of the CDR3: TGTGCCAGCAGCCCCGTTAACGAGGGAGTGGGAGAGACCCAGTACTTC. It yields the protein CASSPVNEGVGETQYF.

The chain couples TRBV27 to TRBJ2-7; tentatively, D is TRBD1 or TRBD2 (5 bases each). With 2 bases removed from V and 0 bases from J, the gap between germline ends came to 11 bases. CDR1 is MNHEY and CDR2 is SMNVEV in the germline V gene (reference sequence). The CDR3 consists of 15 residues. The CDR3: CASSLQAGSSYEQYF. The DNA of the CDR3 is TGTGCCAGCAGTTTACAGGCAGGGAGCTCCTACGAGCAGTACTTC.

The V and J genes are TRBV2 and TRBJ1-6, with D unclear. This CDR3 has 14 residues. Germline CDR1 and CDR2: SNHLY and FYNNEI. The V gene lost 4 bases and the J gene lost 9 bases, with 13 bases spanning the gap. Written as DNA, the CDR3 is TGTGCCAGCAGTGGGCAGACCGGGCGTTCACCCCTCCACTTT. Amino acids: CASSGQTGRSPLHF. Based on the CDR3 plus reference TRBV2 and TRBJ1-6, the full variable domain is EPEVTQTPSHQVTQMGQEVILRCVPISNHLYFYWYRQILGQKVEFLVSFYNNEISEKSEIFDDQFSVERPDGSNFTLKIRSTKLEDSAMYFCASSGQTGRSPLHFGNGTRLTVT.

With regard to this clone: Other DNA sequences in this specimen translate into the identical CDR3. The rearrangement links TRBV27 to TRBJ2-1, with 14 bases aligning to TRBD2. V lost 2 bases and J lost 3; bases outside the gene matches: 9. The length of the CDR3 is 19 residues. The germline V gene has CDR1 MNHEY and CDR2 SMNVEV (reference sequence). CDR3 sequence: CASSLVPGLAGARYNEQFF. CDR3 in DNA: TGTGCCAGCAGTTTAGTCCCGGGACTAGCGGGAGCGCGCTACAATGAGCAGTTCTTC.